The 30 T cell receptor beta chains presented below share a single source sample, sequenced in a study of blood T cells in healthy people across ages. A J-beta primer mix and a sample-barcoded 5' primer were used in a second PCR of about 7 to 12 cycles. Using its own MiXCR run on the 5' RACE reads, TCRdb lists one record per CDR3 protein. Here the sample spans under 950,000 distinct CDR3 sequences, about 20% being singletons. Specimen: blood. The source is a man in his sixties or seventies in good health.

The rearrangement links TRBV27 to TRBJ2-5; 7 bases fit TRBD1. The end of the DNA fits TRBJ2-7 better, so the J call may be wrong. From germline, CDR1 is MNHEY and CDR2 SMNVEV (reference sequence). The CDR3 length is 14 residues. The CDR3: CASSHDRVPYEQYF. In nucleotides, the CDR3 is TGTGCCAGCAGTCACGACAGGGTCCCCTACGAGCAGTACTTC.

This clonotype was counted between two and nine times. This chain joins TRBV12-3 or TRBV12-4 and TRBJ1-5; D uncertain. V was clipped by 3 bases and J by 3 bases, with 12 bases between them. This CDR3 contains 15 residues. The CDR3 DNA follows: TGTGCCAGCAGTTTCGGAGGCTGGGACAATCAGCCCCAGCATTTT. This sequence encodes CASSFGGWDNQPQHF.

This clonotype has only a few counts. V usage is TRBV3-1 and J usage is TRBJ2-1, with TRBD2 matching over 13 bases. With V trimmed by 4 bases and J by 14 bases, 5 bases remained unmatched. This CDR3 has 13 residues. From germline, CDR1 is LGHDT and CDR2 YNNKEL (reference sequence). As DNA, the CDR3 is TGTGCCAGCAGCCCTCTGGGGACTAGCGGGGAGTTCTTC. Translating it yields CASSPLGTSGEFF.

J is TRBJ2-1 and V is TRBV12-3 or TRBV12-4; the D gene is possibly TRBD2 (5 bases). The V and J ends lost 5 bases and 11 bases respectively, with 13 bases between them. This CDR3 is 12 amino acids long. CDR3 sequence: CASSPRDLQQFF. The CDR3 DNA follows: TGTGCCAGCAGTCCCCGGGATCTCCAGCAGTTCTTC.

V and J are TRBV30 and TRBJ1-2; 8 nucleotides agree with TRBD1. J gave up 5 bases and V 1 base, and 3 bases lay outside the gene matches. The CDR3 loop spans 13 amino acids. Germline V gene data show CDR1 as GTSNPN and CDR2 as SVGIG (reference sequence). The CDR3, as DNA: TGTGCCTGGAGTGGGGGACAGGTATATGGCTACACCTTC. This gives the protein CAWSGGQVYGYTF.

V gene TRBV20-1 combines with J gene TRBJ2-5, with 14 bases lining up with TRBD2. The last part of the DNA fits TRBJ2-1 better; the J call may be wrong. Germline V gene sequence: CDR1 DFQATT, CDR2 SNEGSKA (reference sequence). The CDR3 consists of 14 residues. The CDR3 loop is CSAPTSGGDNEQFF. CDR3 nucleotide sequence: TGCAGTGCGCCGACTAGCGGGGGGGACAATGAGCAGTTCTTC.

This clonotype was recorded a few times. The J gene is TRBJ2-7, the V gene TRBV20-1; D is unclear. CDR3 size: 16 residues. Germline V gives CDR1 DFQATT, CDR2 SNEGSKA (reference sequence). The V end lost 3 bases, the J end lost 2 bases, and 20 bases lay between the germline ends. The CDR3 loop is CSARGPSQVKTYEQYF. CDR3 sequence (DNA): TGCAGTGCTAGGGGCCCGAGTCAGGTGAAGACCTACGAGCAGTACTTC.

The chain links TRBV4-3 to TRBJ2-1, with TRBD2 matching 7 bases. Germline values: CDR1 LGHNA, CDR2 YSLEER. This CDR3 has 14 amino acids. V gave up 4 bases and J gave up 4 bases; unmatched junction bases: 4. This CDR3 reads CASSLTSEYNEQFF. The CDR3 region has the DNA TGCGCCAGCAGCCTCACTAGCGAATACAATGAGCAGTTCTTC.

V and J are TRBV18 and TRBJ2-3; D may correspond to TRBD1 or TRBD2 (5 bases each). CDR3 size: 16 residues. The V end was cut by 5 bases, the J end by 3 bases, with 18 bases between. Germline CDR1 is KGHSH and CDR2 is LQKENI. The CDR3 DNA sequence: TGTGCCAGCTCAACACTTGTCGGGACCATAACAGATACGCAGTATTTT. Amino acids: CASSTLVGTITDTQYF.

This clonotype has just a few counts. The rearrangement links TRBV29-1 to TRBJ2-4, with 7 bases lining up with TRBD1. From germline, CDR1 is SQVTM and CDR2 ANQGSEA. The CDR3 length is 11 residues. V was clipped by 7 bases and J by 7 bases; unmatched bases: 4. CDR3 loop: CSAGDSNIQYF. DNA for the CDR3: TGCAGCGCCGGGGACAGCAACATTCAGTACTTC.

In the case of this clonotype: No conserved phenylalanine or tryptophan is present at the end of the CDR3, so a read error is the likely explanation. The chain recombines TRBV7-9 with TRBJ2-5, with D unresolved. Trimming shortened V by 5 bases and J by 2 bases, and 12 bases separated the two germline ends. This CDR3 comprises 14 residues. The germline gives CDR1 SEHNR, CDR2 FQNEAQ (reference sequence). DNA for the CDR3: TGTGCCAGCAGCCTACTCGTCGGGCAAGAGACCCAGTACCTC. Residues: CASSLLVGQETQYL.

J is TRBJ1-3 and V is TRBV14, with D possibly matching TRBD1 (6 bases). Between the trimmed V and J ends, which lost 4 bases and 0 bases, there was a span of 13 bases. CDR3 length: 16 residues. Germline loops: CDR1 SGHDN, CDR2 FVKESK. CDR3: CASSRRTATSGNTIYF. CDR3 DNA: TGTGCCAGCAGCCGGAGGACAGCCACCTCTGGAAACACCATATATTTT.

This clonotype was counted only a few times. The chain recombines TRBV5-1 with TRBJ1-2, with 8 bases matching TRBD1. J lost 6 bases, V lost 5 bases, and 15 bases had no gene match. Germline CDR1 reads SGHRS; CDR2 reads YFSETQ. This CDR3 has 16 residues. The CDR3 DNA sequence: TGCGCCAGCAGGCCCAGGACGGGGACAGGAGTGGATGGCTACACCTTC. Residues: CASRPRTGTGVDGYTF.

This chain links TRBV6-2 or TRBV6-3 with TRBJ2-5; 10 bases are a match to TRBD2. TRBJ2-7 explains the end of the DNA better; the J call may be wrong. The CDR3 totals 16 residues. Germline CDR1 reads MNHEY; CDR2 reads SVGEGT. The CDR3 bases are TGTGCCAGCAGTTACTCGCATACTAGCGGGGACTACGAGCAGTACTTC. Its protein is CASSYSHTSGDYEQYF.

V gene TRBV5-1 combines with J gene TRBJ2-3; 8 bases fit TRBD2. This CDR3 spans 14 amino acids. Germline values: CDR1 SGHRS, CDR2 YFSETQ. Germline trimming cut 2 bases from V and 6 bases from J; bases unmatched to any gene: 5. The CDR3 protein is CASSFGVAGDTQYF. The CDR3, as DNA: TGCGCCAGCAGCTTTGGAGTAGCGGGGGATACGCAGTATTTT.

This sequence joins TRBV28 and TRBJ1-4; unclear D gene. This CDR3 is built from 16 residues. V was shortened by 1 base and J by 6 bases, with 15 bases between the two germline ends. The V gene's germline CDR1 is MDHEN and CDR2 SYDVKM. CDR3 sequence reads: CASSLLYGPMDEKLFF. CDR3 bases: TGTGCCAGCAGTTTATTATACGGCCCGATGGATGAAAAACTGTTTTTT.

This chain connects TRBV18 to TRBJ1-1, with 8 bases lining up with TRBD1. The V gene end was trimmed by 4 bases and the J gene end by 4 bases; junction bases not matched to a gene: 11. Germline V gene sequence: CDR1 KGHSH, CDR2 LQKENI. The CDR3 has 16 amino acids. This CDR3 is CASSLYDLGQGTEAFF. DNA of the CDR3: TGTGCCAGCTCACTATATGACCTAGGACAGGGCACTGAAGCTTTCTTT.

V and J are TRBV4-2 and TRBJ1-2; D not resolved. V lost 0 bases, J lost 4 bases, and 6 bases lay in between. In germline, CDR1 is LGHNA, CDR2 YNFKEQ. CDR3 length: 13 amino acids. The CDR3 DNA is TGTGCCAGCAGCCAAGAGGCCATCTATGGCTACACCTTC. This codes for CASSQEAIYGYTF.

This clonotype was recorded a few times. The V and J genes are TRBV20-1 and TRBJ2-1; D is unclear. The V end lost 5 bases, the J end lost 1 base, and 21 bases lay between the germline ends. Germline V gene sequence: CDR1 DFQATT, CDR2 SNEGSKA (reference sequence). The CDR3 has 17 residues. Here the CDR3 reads CSARQIRVFGSYNEQFF. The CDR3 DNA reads TGCAGTGCTCGGCAAATTAGGGTATTCGGATCCTACAATGAGCAGTTCTTC.

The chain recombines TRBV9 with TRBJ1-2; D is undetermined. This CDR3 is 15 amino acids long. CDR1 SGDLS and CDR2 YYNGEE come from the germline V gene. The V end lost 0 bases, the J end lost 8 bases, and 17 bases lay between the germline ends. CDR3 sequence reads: CASSVASPAGGGYTF. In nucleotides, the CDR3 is TGTGCCAGCAGCGTAGCATCCCCGGCCGGTGGGGGCTACACCTTC.

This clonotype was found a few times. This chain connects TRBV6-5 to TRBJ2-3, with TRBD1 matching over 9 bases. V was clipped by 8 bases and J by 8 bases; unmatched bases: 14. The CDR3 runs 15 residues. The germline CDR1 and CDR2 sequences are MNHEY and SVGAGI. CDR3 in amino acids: CASGKGDRVARTQYF. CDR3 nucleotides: TGTGCCAGCGGAAAGGGGGACAGGGTCGCGCGTACGCAGTATTTT.

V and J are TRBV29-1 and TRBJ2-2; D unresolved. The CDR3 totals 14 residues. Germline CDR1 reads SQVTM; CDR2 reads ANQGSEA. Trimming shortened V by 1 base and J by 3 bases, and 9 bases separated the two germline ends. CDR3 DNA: TGCAGCGTTGAAGGCAGTCTGGACACCGGGGAGCTGTTTTTT. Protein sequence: CSVEGSLDTGELFF.

The CDR3 loop reads CATRDAGFQETQYF. In DNA, the CDR3 is TGTGCCACCAGGGACGCCGGATTTCAAGAGACCCAGTACTTC. The rearrangement joins TRBV24-1 to TRBJ2-5; D uncertain. The germline CDR1 and CDR2 sequences are KGHDR and SFDVKD. CDR3 length: 14 amino acids. V lost 7 bases and J lost 2, with 13 bases in between.

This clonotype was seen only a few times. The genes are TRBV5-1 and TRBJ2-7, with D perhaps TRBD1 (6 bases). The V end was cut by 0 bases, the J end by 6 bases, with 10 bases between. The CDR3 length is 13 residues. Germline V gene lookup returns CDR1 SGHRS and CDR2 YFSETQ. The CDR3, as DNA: TGCGCCAGCAGCTTGGACAGGGAATTCGAGCAGTACTTC. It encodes CASSLDREFEQYF.

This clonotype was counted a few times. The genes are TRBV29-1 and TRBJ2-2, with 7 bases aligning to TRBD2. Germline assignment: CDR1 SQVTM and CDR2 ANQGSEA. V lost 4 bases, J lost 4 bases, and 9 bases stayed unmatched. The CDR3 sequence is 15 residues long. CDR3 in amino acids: CSVGPGGRGTGELFF. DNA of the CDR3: TGCAGCGTTGGACCCGGCGGGAGAGGCACCGGGGAGCTGTTTTTT.

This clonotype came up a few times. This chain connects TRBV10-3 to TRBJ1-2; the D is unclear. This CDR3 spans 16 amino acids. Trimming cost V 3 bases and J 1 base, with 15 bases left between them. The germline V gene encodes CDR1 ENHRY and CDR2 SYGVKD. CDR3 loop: CAISDEDIKLNYGYTF. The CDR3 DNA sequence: TGTGCCATCAGTGACGAGGATATCAAACTTAACTATGGCTACACCTTC.

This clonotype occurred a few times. The CDR3 region is CASSLVGGLEEKLFF. CDR3 coding DNA: TGTGCCAGCAGCTTAGTGGGAGGGTTAGAGGAAAAACTGTTTTTT. This chain joins TRBV7-8 and TRBJ1-4; no reliable D call. Germline values: CDR1 SGHVS, CDR2 FQNEAQ. V was shortened by 1 base and J by 8 bases, with 14 bases between the two germline ends. This CDR3 spans 15 amino acids. Variable domain in full (rest from reference TRBV7-8 and TRBJ1-4): GAGVSQSPRYKVAKRGQDVALRCDPISGHVSLFWYQQALGQGPEFLTYFQNEAQLDKSGLPSDRFFAERPEGSVSTLKIQRTQQEDSAVYLCASSLVGGLEEKLFFGSGTQLSVL.

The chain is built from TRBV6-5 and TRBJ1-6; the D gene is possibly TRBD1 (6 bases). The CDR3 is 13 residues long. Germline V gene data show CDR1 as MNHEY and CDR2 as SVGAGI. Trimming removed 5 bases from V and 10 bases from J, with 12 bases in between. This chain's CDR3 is CASSATGRSPLHF. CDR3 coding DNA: TGTGCCAGCAGTGCTACAGGGCGCTCACCCCTCCACTTT.

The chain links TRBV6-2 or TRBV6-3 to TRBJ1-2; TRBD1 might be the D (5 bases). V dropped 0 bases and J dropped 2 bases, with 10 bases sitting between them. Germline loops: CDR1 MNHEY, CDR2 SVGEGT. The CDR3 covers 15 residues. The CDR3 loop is CASSYSRGDNYGYTF. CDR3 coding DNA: TGTGCCAGCAGTTACTCGAGAGGGGACAACTATGGCTACACCTTC.

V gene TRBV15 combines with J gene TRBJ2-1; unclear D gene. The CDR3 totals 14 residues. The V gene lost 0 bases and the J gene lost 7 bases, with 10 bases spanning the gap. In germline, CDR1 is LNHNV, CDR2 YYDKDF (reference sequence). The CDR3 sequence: CATSRDPWGNEQFF. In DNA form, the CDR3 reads TGTGCCACCAGCAGAGATCCTTGGGGTAATGAGCAGTTCTTC.